Below are 3 T cell receptor beta chains sequenced from a single sample in a study of blood T cell repertoires in COVID-19. The protocol was immunoSEQ multiplex PCR, while the TCRdb copy is restricted to in-frame clones and leaves out a portion. The sample records 95,000 to 110,000 clones, about 89% being singletons. The sequencing sample was made of peripheral blood. These receptors all come from a human donor in a cohort sampled during active COVID-19.

The gene calls are TRBV6-6 and TRBJ2-5; tentatively, D is TRBD2 (7 bases). Germline V gives CDR1 MNHNY, CDR2 SVGAGI (reference sequence). The CDR3 runs 14 residues. The V and J ends lost 5 bases and 2 bases respectively, with 12 bases between them. As DNA, the CDR3 is TGTGCCAGCAGTCCCCGGGGGGCTCAAGAGACCCAGTACTTC. This codes for CASSPRGAQETQYF.

The chain links TRBV5-1 to TRBJ2-3; the D gene is possibly TRBD2 (7 bases). The CDR3 contains 15 residues. Germline CDR1 reads SGHRS; CDR2 reads YFSETQ. V was cut by 3 bases and J by 4 bases, with 15 bases left in between. CDR3 sequence reads: CASSSAGADADTQYF. CDR3 bases: TGCGCCAGCAGCTCCGCGGGGGCAGACGCAGATACGCAGTATTTT.

The chain recombines TRBV7-2 with TRBJ1-5; tentative D call: TRBD1 (5 bases). The CDR3 length is 13 residues. V lost 5 bases and J 5 bases, leaving 10 bases between the germline ends. Germline-derived CDR1 and CDR2 are SGHTA and FQGNSA. CDR3 nucleotide sequence: TGTGCCAGCAGCCCCCGGGGGGATCAGCCCCAGCATTTT. Its translation: CASSPRGDQPQHF.